This T cell receptor beta chain was recorded in a study of T cells in women clearing cervical HPV infection. TCRdb's copy holds only in-frame clones and misses some; the assay was immunoSEQ multiplex PCR. This sample carries more than 45,000 clones, with about 1.5% going to the ten biggest clones. A word on this clone: The read comes to an end 3 residues before the CDR3 does, leaving the germline J gene to fill in the end.

Trimming pared 6 bases from V and 4 bases from J, leaving 9 bases between. This CDR3 has 12 amino acids. Germline CDR1 MNHEY, CDR2 SVGEGT. J is TRBJ1-2 and V is TRBV6-2 or TRBV6-3, with no clear D. This TCR was sampled from a woman between 18 and 70 years old with a cervical HPV16 infection that either progressed to CIN3+ or cleared (not recorded which). Sequenced input: blood buffy coat. The CDR3 spells CASRTVVYGYTF. Incomplete CDR3 DNA: TGTGCCAGCAGGACTGTTGTCTATGGC.